The 22 T cell receptor beta chains listed next were all sequenced from one sample in a study of T cells in narcolepsy. Assay used: immunoSEQ multiplex PCR; TCRdb lists only in-frame clones, some missing. The repertoire holds about 40,000 clones, with 88% as singletons. Material: CD45RA- memory CD4+ T cells from PBMCs. The receptors stem from a human donor with narcolepsy.

V is TRBV7-9 and J is TRBJ2-1; 10 bases are a match to TRBD2. V lost 0 bases, J lost 8 bases, and 7 bases stayed unmatched. The germline V gene encodes CDR1 SEHNR and CDR2 FQNEAQ (reference sequence). CDR3 length equals 16 residues. CDR3 nucleotides: TGTGCCAGCAGCTTAGCGACGGCTAGCGGGAGTTATGAGCAGTTCTTC. Its translation is CASSLATASGSYEQFF.

V usage is TRBV28 and J usage is TRBJ1-2; no definite D call. Trimming cost V 4 bases and J 4 bases, with 10 bases left between them. The CDR3 is made up of 13 amino acids. The germline V gene has CDR1 MDHEN and CDR2 SYDVKM. The CDR3 bases are TGTGCCAGCAGTTCAGCAGGCGGCTATGGCTACACCTTC. It specifies CASSSAGGYGYTF.

About this clone: Other DNA variants within this sample encode the same CDR3. The chain is built from TRBV7-6 and TRBJ2-1, with 13 positions matching TRBD2. This CDR3 is 17 amino acids long. V was clipped by 4 bases and J by 8 bases; unmatched bases: 11. In germline, CDR1 is SGHVS, CDR2 FNYEAQ. The CDR3 sequence is CASSYGLAGVKVDEQFF. In DNA, the CDR3 is TGTGCCAGCAGCTATGGACTAGCGGGAGTCAAGGTCGATGAGCAGTTCTTC.

The chain has TRBV5-1 and TRBJ2-1; D is ambiguous. The V gene lost 5 bases and the J gene lost 5 bases, with 17 bases spanning the gap. Germline-derived CDR1 and CDR2 are SGHRS and YFSETQ. This CDR3 spans 15 amino acids. The CDR3 sequence is CASRPGPTTNNEQFF. Here the CDR3 DNA reads TGCGCCAGCAGACCCGGACCCACAACGAACAATGAGCAGTTCTTC.

The chain is built from TRBV6-1 and TRBJ2-1; TRBD2 aligns across 9 bases. V trimming: 7 bases; J trimming: 5 bases; junction bases outside the gene matches: 6. Germline V gene lookup returns CDR1 MNHNS and CDR2 SASEGT. There are 14 residues in the CDR3. CDR3 region: CASKSGGTDNEQFF. The DNA for the CDR3 is TGTGCCAGCAAGAGCGGGGGGACGGACAATGAGCAGTTCTTC.

This chain uses TRBV11-3 with TRBJ2-1; 9 bases fit TRBD2. This CDR3 region has 15 residues. CDR1 and CDR2 (germline): SGHNT, YENEEA. J was trimmed by 7 bases and V by 1 base; bases with no gene match: 5. The CDR3 sequence: CASSLVSGGPNEQFF. CDR3 bases: TGTGCCAGCAGCTTAGTTAGCGGGGGCCCGAATGAGCAGTTCTTC. Based on the CDR3 plus reference TRBV11-3 and TRBJ2-1, the full variable domain is EAGVVQSPRYKIIEKKQPVAFWCNPISGHNTLYWYLQNLGQGPELLIRYENEEAVDDSQLPKDRFSAERLKGVDSTLKIQPAELGDSAVYLCASSLVSGGPNEQFFGPGTRLTVL.

The chain carries TRBV25-1 and TRBJ1-6; unclear D gene. The CDR3 is 14 amino acids. Between the trimmed V and J ends, which lost 7 bases and 7 bases, there was a span of 14 bases. Per the germline V gene, CDR1 is MGHDK and CDR2 is SYGVNS. The CDR3 loop reads CASTPNGGNSPLHF. DNA of the CDR3: TGTGCCAGCACCCCAAATGGAGGAAATTCACCCCTCCACTTT.

This clone has just a few counts. This CDR3 reads CASSSIAGGRSDTQYF. The CDR3 DNA reads as TGTGCCAGCAGCTCAATAGCGGGAGGCAGGTCAGATACGCAGTATTTT. The chain uses TRBV11-3 and TRBJ2-3, with 10 bases fitting TRBD2. The V segment lost 4 bases and the J segment 4 bases; nucleotides outside the gene matches: 8. CDR3 length: 16 residues. Germline values: CDR1 SGHNT, CDR2 YENEEA.

This clone showed up just a few times. V is TRBV7-6 and J is TRBJ2-6; possibly TRBD1 for D (6 bases). V was cut by 5 bases and J by 0 bases, with 17 bases left in between. Germline CDR1 SGHVS, CDR2 FNYEAQ. The CDR3 length is 18 residues. This CDR3 reads CASSTWTESSSGANVLTF. CDR3 sequence (DNA): TGTGCCAGCAGCACCTGGACAGAGAGCAGCTCTGGGGCCAACGTCCTGACTTTC.

The chain couples TRBV18 to TRBJ2-7; D is unresolved. CDR3 length: 16 amino acids. Germline CDR1 KGHSH, CDR2 LQKENI. The V end was cut by 2 bases, the J end by 0 bases, with 14 bases between. The DNA of the CDR3 is TGTGCCAGCTCACCAACAAGGGCCGCCGGCTCCTACGAGCAGTACTTC. Translated, it gives CASSPTRAAGSYEQYF.

Only a few counts were recorded for this clone. V usage is TRBV11-3 and J usage is TRBJ2-3, with D unresolved. V was shortened by 5 bases and J by 0 bases, with 12 bases between the two germline ends. The CDR3 length is 15 residues. CDR1 is SGHNT, CDR2 YENEEA, per germline. The chain's CDR3 is CASSPSDGSTDTQYF. CDR3 in DNA: TGTGCCAGCAGCCCCTCCGACGGGAGCACAGATACGCAGTATTTT.

This chain uses TRBV5-1 with TRBJ1-3; D remains ambiguous. V was pared by 4 bases and J by 3 bases, with 11 bases between. This CDR3 spans 14 amino acids. The germline V gene has CDR1 SGHRS and CDR2 YFSETQ. CDR3 coding DNA: TGCGCCAGCAGCCCCGGGATAGGTGGAAACACCATATATTTT. Encoded protein: CASSPGIGGNTIYF.

The chain has TRBV6-5 and TRBJ2-6; D is undetermined. Germline CDR1 MNHEY, CDR2 SVGAGI. The CDR3 extends over 15 amino acids. V dropped 5 bases and J dropped 0 bases, with 8 bases sitting between them. CDR3 nucleotide sequence: TGTGCCAGCAGTCCGATTTCCTCTGGGGCCAACGTCCTGACTTTC. Translation gives CASSPISSGANVLTF.

This sequence joins TRBV27 and TRBJ2-1; tentatively, D is TRBD2 (6 bases). Trimming pared 2 bases from V and 4 bases from J, leaving 12 bases between. In germline, CDR1 is MNHEY, CDR2 SMNVEV (reference sequence). This CDR3 contains 15 residues. The CDR3 nucleotides read TGTGCCAGCAGTTTAGGGGGGTACCAATACAATGAGCAGTTCTTC. This translates into CASSLGGYQYNEQFF.

This clone showed up just once. V gene TRBV29-1 combines with J gene TRBJ2-1; 9 bases are a match to TRBD2. CDR1 is SQVTM and CDR2 is ANQGSEA in the germline V gene. Trimming removed 6 bases from V and 8 bases from J; junction bases left unmatched: 14. CDR3 length equals 15 residues. The CDR3 sequence is CSVRGLRLAVDEQFF. CDR3 DNA sequence: TGCAGCGTGAGAGGCTTGAGACTAGCGGTTGATGAGCAGTTCTTC.

The chain links TRBV5-1 to TRBJ2-5; TRBD2 aligns across 8 bases. This CDR3 is built from 18 residues. In germline, CDR1 is SGHRS, CDR2 YFSETQ. Germline trimming cut 4 bases from V and 1 base from J; bases unmatched to any gene: 15. In DNA form, the CDR3 reads TGCGCCAGCAGCCCGTCTACCGGCGGGAGGCCAACCCAAGAGACCCAGTACTTC. The encoded protein is CASSPSTGGRPTQETQYF.

The chain recombines TRBV30 with TRBJ1-2; TRBD1 is a possible D gene (6 bases). CDR1 is GTSNPN and CDR2 is SVGIG in the germline V gene (reference sequence). The CDR3 is made up of 14 amino acids. The V gene lost 2 bases and the J gene lost 6 bases, with 16 bases spanning the gap. The CDR3 region is CAWSLGGGGNGYTF. The CDR3 nucleotides read TGTGCCTGGAGTCTTGGAGGGGGTGGGAATGGCTACACCTTC.

This clone was detected only once. V and J are TRBV4-1 and TRBJ2-1; the match to TRBD2 covers 7 bases. The CDR3 is made up of 17 amino acids. The germline gives CDR1 MGHRA, CDR2 YSYEKL. After removal of 0 bases from V and 0 bases from J, the junction contained 5 bases not matched to a gene. Written as DNA, the CDR3 is TGCGCCAGCAGCCAAGATATCGGGGGGAGCTCCTACAATGAGCAGTTCTTC. This codes for CASSQDIGGSSYNEQFF.

CDR3 amino acids: CASSLISGGVMGTQYF. The CDR3 bases are TGTGCCAGCAGCCTGATATCAGGGGGCGTGATGGGGACCCAGTACTTC. This chain links TRBV5-6 with TRBJ2-5; TRBD1 matches 8 bases. This CDR3 comprises 16 residues. The ends lost 4 bases at V and 7 bases at J; junction bases unmatched: 15. Germline V CDR1 and CDR2: SGHDT, YYEEEE.

The DNA of the CDR3 is TGTGCCAGCAGGACCCGACAGGGGAACTATGGCTACACCTTC. The encoded protein is CASRTRQGNYGYTF. The chain joins TRBV6-1 to TRBJ1-2, with TRBD1 identical over 8 bases. With V trimmed by 6 bases and J by 2 bases, 5 bases remained unmatched. The V gene's germline CDR1 is MNHNS and CDR2 SASEGT. The CDR3 totals 14 residues.

The chain is built from TRBV5-6 and TRBJ1-6; D is uncertain. Deletions cut 0 bases from V and 5 bases from J, with 12 bases between. CDR3 length: 16 amino acids. CDR1 and CDR2 (germline): SGHDT, YYEEEE. DNA for the CDR3: TGTGCCAGCAGCTTGGTGAGGGCGACGAATAATTCACCCCTCCACTTT. Its protein is CASSLVRATNNSPLHF.

V and J are TRBV2 and TRBJ1-1; no reliable D call. Germline CDR1 reads SNHLY; CDR2 reads FYNNEI. Between the trimmed V and J ends, which lost 4 bases and 1 base, there was a span of 7 bases. The CDR3 is 13 amino acids. CDR3 region: CASSALENTEAFF. DNA of the CDR3: TGTGCCAGCAGTGCCCTAGAGAACACTGAAGCTTTCTTT.